A single T cell receptor beta chain is shown here with its context. These data belong to a study of blood T cell repertoires in COVID-19. Across the study: Collection of acute and convalescent COVID-19 samples took place in the United States, Italy and Spain. T cells, B-cell-depleted T cells, or PBMCs provided the cDNA or gDNA that served as material.

Trimming removed 3 bases at V and 7 bases at J, with 11 bases between. Germline V gives CDR1 MDHEN, CDR2 SYDVKM. The CDR3 length is 13 residues. Per the authors' pipeline: Counts of nucleated cells, estimated from reference gene primer amplification, were obtained. Generated by immunoSEQ multiplex PCR, the TCRdb table keeps only in-frame clones and is missing some. Clone size and the V and J calls come from that table; the DNA yielded D and trimming. The top ten clones hold about 4.3% of a sample with some 150,000 clones, 75% to 85% of them seen once. The source of this sequence is a woman older than 75 with acute or convalescent COVID-19. The chain employs TRBV28 and TRBJ2-3; D is unresolved. Sequences were obtained from peripheral blood. The CDR3 nucleotides are TGTGCCAGCAGTTTTTCAGGATCGAATACGCAGTATTTT. It codes for CASSFSGSNTQYF.